The 22 T cell receptor beta chains below were found in one sample sequenced in a study of CD8 T cells in ankylosing spondylitis. Findings and limits, study-wide: One TCR beta motif, made up of under ten highly homologous variants, appeared characteristic of ankylosing spondylitis blood.

TCRdb reprocessed the 5' RACE reads with MiXCR, giving one entry per CDR3 protein. The repertoire holds around 770,000 distinct CDR3 sequences, with about 12% as singletons. No antigen has been identified for these receptors. Material for sequencing was blood, either unsorted or a sorted T cell fraction (not recorded which). The receptors shown here come from a male donor with ankylosing spondylitis.

CDR3 sequence reads: CASSLEQANTEAFF. CDR3 DNA: TGTGCCAGCAGCTTGGAACAGGCGAACACTGAAGCTTTCTTT. This chain joins TRBV5-5 and TRBJ1-1, with D tentatively TRBD1 (5 bases). Deletions cut 0 bases from V and 1 base from J, with 7 bases between. Germline loops: CDR1 SGHKS, CDR2 YYEKEE (reference sequence). The CDR3 has 14 residues.

A few counts support this clonotype. This chain uses TRBV27 with TRBJ1-1, with D unclear. Germline V CDR1 and CDR2: MNHEY, SMNVEV (reference sequence). This CDR3 region has 15 residues. Trimming removed 6 bases at V and 2 bases at J, with 16 bases between. Here the CDR3 DNA reads TGTGCCAGCAGCCAAGACGGACGGATTAACACTGAAGCTTTCTTT. This gives the protein CASSQDGRINTEAFF.

This clonotype came up a few times. The chain is built from TRBV6-6 and TRBJ1-6, with D hard to call. The CDR3 has 13 residues. Trimming took 2 bases from V and 6 from J, leaving 5 bases between them. Germline loops: CDR1 MNHNY, CDR2 SVGAGI (reference sequence). The CDR3 reads CASSYATNSPLHF. CDR3 coding DNA: TGTGCCAGCAGTTACGCCACTAATTCACCCCTCCACTTT.

V is TRBV16 and J is TRBJ1-5; D is possibly TRBD1 (5 bases). The CDR3 runs to 15 residues. Germline V gives CDR1 KGHSY, CDR2 FQNENV. V lost 2 bases, J lost 4 bases, and 12 bases lay in between. The CDR3 region has the DNA TGTGCCAGCAGCCAAATTCTTCCAGGGAATCAGCCCCAGCATTTT. This translates into CASSQILPGNQPQHF.

The chain combines TRBV5-1 with TRBJ2-3; D gene unclear. Germline V gives CDR1 SGHRS, CDR2 YFSETQ. V was clipped by 4 bases and J by 0 bases, with 15 bases between them. This CDR3 comprises 16 residues. DNA of the CDR3: TGCGCCAGCAGCAGAGGAAGCGAACTTAGCACAGATACGCAGTATTTT. As protein: CASSRGSELSTDTQYF.

This chain uses TRBV18 with TRBJ1-5, with unresolved D. The V and J ends lost 2 bases and 4 bases respectively, with 6 bases between them. CDR3 size: 13 residues. CDR1 is KGHSH and CDR2 is LQKENI in the germline V gene. CDR3: CASSPDANQPQHF. In DNA form, the CDR3 reads TGTGCCAGCTCACCAGATGCGAATCAGCCCCAGCATTTT. Supplemented by reference TRBV18 and TRBJ1-5, the full variable domain reads NAGVMQNPRHLVRRRGQEARLRCSPMKGHSHVYWYRQLPEEGLKFMVYLQKENIIDESGMPKERFSAEFPKEGPSILRIQQVVRGDSAAYFCASSPDANQPQHFGDGTRLSIL.

V is TRBV5-4 and J is TRBJ2-7; the match to TRBD1 covers 7 bases. Germline CDR1 is SGHNT and CDR2 is YYREEE (reference sequence). This CDR3 comprises 14 residues. After removal of 1 base from V and 3 bases from J, the junction contained 4 bases not matched to a gene. The CDR3 reads CASSLLGGNYEQYF. CDR3 bases: TGTGCCAGCAGCTTGTTAGGGGGCAACTACGAGCAGTACTTC.

This chain uses TRBV25-1 with TRBJ1-3; D might be TRBD1 (5 bases). Trimming removed 4 bases from V and 2 bases from J, with 6 bases in between. The CDR3 runs 13 residues. Germline CDR1 MGHDK, CDR2 SYGVNS. The CDR3 sequence is CASSARAGNTIYF. In nucleotides, the CDR3 is TGTGCCAGCAGTGCCAGGGCTGGAAACACCATATATTTT.

This clonotype was counted a few times. This chain connects TRBV20-1 to TRBJ2-6; no clear D gene. The germline V and J ends were trimmed by 3 bases and 0 bases, with 9 bases remaining between them. The germline V gene encodes CDR1 DFQATT and CDR2 SNEGSKA (reference sequence). The CDR3 sequence is 15 residues long. The CDR3 DNA is TGCAGTGCTAGTGACCGGAGCTCTGGGGCCAACGTCCTGACTTTC. It is translated as CSASDRSSGANVLTF.

The rearrangement joins TRBV4-3 to TRBJ1-4, with 7 positions matching TRBD1. CDR1 is LGHNA and CDR2 is YSLEER in the germline V gene. This CDR3 spans 18 amino acids. V lost 0 bases, J lost 0 bases, and 7 bases stayed unmatched. As DNA, the CDR3 is TGCGCCAGCAGCCAAGAACCGACAGGGACAGCAACTAATGAAAAACTGTTTTTT. It encodes CASSQEPTGTATNEKLFF.

This clonotype came up a few times. V is TRBV9 and J is TRBJ2-6; tentative D call: TRBD2 (5 bases). This CDR3 region has 15 residues. Trimming shortened V by 1 base and J by 4 bases, and 9 bases separated the two germline ends. In germline, CDR1 is SGDLS, CDR2 YYNGEE. CDR3: CASSVMGRGANVLTF. For the CDR3, the DNA is TGTGCCAGCAGCGTAATGGGGAGAGGGGCCAACGTCCTGACTTTC.

This clonotype was seen at least ten times. This chain uses TRBV7-2 with TRBJ2-3; D is unresolved. CDR3 length equals 12 residues. CDR1 SGHTA and CDR2 FQGNSA come from the germline V gene. V gave up 5 bases and J gave up 5 bases, with 8 bases separating them. The CDR3 sequence: CASSPWVDTQYF. CDR3 nucleotide sequence: TGTGCCAGCAGCCCATGGGTAGATACGCAGTATTTT.

This chain connects TRBV5-1 to TRBJ1-6, with a possible D match to TRBD1 (6 bases). The CDR3 consists of 13 residues. Germline V gene data show CDR1 as SGHRS and CDR2 as YFSETQ. With 5 bases removed from V and 8 bases from J, the gap between germline ends came to 11 bases. CDR3 DNA: TGCGCCAGCAGGAACGCAGGGGATTCACCCCTCCACTTT. Translated: CASRNAGDSPLHF.

As regards this clonotype: A read error may account for a junction end that differs from germline. The chain recombines TRBV12-3 or TRBV12-4 with TRBJ2-7; possibly TRBD1 or TRBD2 for D (5 bases each). The CDR3 sequence is 14 residues long. CDR3 in amino acids: CASNLVRQGDEQYF. The CDR3, as DNA: TGTGCCAGCAATTTAGTACGCCAGGGAGACGAGCAGTACTTC.

There are a few counts of this clonotype. V usage is TRBV15 and J usage is TRBJ2-2, with D perhaps matching TRBD2 (6 bases). Germline CDR1 reads LNHNV; CDR2 reads YYDKDF (reference sequence). This CDR3 has 16 amino acids. The V and J ends lost 0 bases and 1 base respectively, with 9 bases between them. CDR3 nucleotides: TGTGCCACCAGCAGAGATACAGCGGGGAACACCGGGGAGCTGTTTTTT. Translation: CATSRDTAGNTGELFF.

This clonotype was recorded a few times. V is TRBV7-3 and J is TRBJ2-3; the D is unclear. The CDR3 extends over 17 amino acids. Germline values: CDR1 SGHTA, CDR2 FQGTGA. Trimming took 3 bases from V and 5 from J, leaving 21 bases between them. CDR3: CASSFKGPQTDGDTQYF. CDR3 nucleotides: TGTGCCAGCAGCTTCAAAGGGCCCCAAACGGATGGAGATACGCAGTATTTT. The variable domain in full, completed from reference TRBV7-3 and TRBJ2-3, reads GAGVSQTPSNKVTEKGKYVELRCDPISGHTALYWYRQSLGQGPEFLIYFQGTGAADDSGLPNDRFFAVRPEGSVSTLKIQRTERGDSAVYLCASSFKGPQTDGDTQYFGPGTRLTVL.

This clonotype has a single count. The V gene is TRBV20-1, the J gene TRBJ2-7; no clear D gene. V lost 2 bases and J lost 0, with 11 bases in between. Germline V gene lookup returns CDR1 DFQATT and CDR2 SNEGSKA (reference sequence). The CDR3 has 14 residues. The CDR3 sequence: CSARHPTFSYEQYF. The CDR3 DNA reads as TGCAGTGCTAGACACCCGACATTCTCCTACGAGCAGTACTTC.

This clonotype appeared a few times. The CDR3 DNA sequence: TGCGCCAGCAGCGTCGCCGGGACAGGGGCTGGCTACACCTTC. This codes for CASSVAGTGAGYTF. This chain joins TRBV4-3 and TRBJ1-2; 10 bases agree with TRBD1. CDR3 length: 14 amino acids. Losses at the gene ends were 5 bases for V and 7 bases for J; bases not matched to a gene: 7. In germline, CDR1 is LGHNA, CDR2 YSLEER.

This clonotype was counted between two and nine times. The chain carries TRBV7-2 and TRBJ2-3; D is ambiguous. Germline CDR1 SGHTA, CDR2 FQGNSA. The CDR3 sequence is 14 residues long. V dropped 0 bases and J dropped 0 bases, with 4 bases sitting between them. The CDR3 reads CASSLAESTDTQYF. DNA of the CDR3: TGTGCCAGCAGCTTAGCCGAGAGCACAGATACGCAGTATTTT.

This clonotype was counted a few times. DNA of the CDR3: TGCAGTGCTAGGCGGCGGTACACAGATACGCAGTATTTT. Encoded protein: CSARRRYTDTQYF. V usage is TRBV20-1 and J usage is TRBJ2-3, with D uncertain. The CDR3 runs to 13 residues. Trimming took 3 bases from V and 2 from J, leaving 9 bases between them. In germline, CDR1 is DFQATT, CDR2 SNEGSKA (reference sequence).

This clonotype was seen a few times. The J gene is TRBJ2-3, the V gene TRBV27; a weak D match, TRBD1 (5 bases). CDR3 length: 13 amino acids. The germline CDR1 and CDR2 sequences are MNHEY and SMNVEV (reference sequence). V was shortened by 7 bases and J by 1 base, with 9 bases between the two germline ends. CDR3 amino acids: CASNAQGTDTQYF. The CDR3 nucleotides read TGTGCCAGCAATGCACAGGGCACAGATACGCAGTATTTT.

J is TRBJ2-3 and V is TRBV7-9, with D perhaps matching TRBD1 or TRBD2 (6 bases each). CDR1 is SEHNR, CDR2 FQNEAQ, per germline (reference sequence). V shed 0 bases and J shed 6 bases, with 10 bases lying between them. This CDR3 is 14 amino acids long. CDR3 sequence: CASSLALGGDTQYF. The CDR3 nucleotides are TGTGCCAGCAGCTTAGCGCTAGGGGGGGATACGCAGTATTTT.